Listed below are T cell receptor beta chains from one sample, sequenced in a study of shared clonotypes between healthy human individuals. Clones were sequenced by immunoSEQ multiplex PCR, and TCRdb holds only the in-frame ones, with some missing. The sample lists about 380,000 clones, approximately 96% seen once, with around 0.32% in the top ten. The specimen sequenced was memory CD8+ T cells sorted from blood. The receptors were gathered from a man aged 25-45 years in good health. Each CDR3 is given with its conserved first and last residue. The order of the fields is V gene, clone size, D gene, J gene, CDR3 protein, CDR3 DNA. A D gene is named only where the DNA matches it firmly. Not all rows give a size; the values are once, few, many and, for expanded clones, a class.

v_call: TRBV23-1
clone_size: NA
d_call: TRBD1
j_call: TRBJ1-2
cdr3_aa: CASSQSDRAGGYTF
cdr3_nt: TGCGCCAGCAGTCAATCGGACAGGGCGGGAGGCTACACCTTC

v_call: TRBV7-2
clone_size: NA
d_call: NA
j_call: TRBJ1-2
cdr3_aa: CASSLEGYSGYTF
cdr3_nt: TGTGCCAGCAGCTTAGAAGGGTACTCTGGCTACACCTTC

v_call: TRBV7-9
clone_size: NA
d_call: NA
j_call: TRBJ2-5
cdr3_aa: CASSLGGEETQYF
cdr3_nt: TGTGCCAGCAGCTTAGGGGGGGAAGAGACCCAGTACTTC

v_call: TRBV4-2
clone_size: NA
d_call: NA
j_call: TRBJ2-7
cdr3_aa: CASSHAIGSTYEQYF
cdr3_nt: TGTGCCAGCAGCCACGCTATCGGCAGCACCTACGAGCAGTACTTC

v_call: TRBV5-4
clone_size: NA
d_call: NA
j_call: TRBJ1-2
cdr3_aa: CASSLVGGEGYGYTF
cdr3_nt: TGTGCCAGCAGCTTGGTAGGCGGGGAAGGGTATGGCTACACCTTC

v_call: TRBV5-1
clone_size: NA
d_call: TRBD2
j_call: TRBJ2-5
cdr3_aa: CASSPGLAGKTQYF
cdr3_nt: TGCGCCAGCAGCCCCGGACTAGCGGGGAAGACCCAGTACTTC

v_call: TRBV5-1
clone_size: NA
d_call: TRBD2
j_call: TRBJ2-3
cdr3_aa: CASSQRLAGFTDTQYF
cdr3_nt: TGCGCCAGCAGCCAGCGACTAGCGGGTTTCACAGATACGCAGTATTTT

v_call: TRBV9
clone_size: once
d_call: TRBD2
j_call: TRBJ2-1
cdr3_aa: CASSVSSYSGNTYNEQFF
cdr3_nt: TGTGCCAGCAGCGTATCCTCGTATAGCGGGAACACCTACAATGAGCAGTTCTTC

v_call: TRBV18
clone_size: NA
d_call: NA
j_call: TRBJ2-7
cdr3_aa: CASSPPAREYEQYF
cdr3_nt: TGTGCCAGCTCACCACCCGCTAGAGAGTACGAGCAGTACTTC

v_call: TRBV25-1
clone_size: NA
d_call: TRBD1
j_call: TRBJ1-4
cdr3_aa: CASSDWTGGGEKLFF
cdr3_nt: TGTGCCAGCAGTGATTGGACAGGGGGGGGTGAAAAACTGTTTTTT

v_call: TRBV7-6
clone_size: NA
d_call: NA
j_call: TRBJ2-1
cdr3_aa: CASSLMVPGKSYNEQFF
cdr3_nt: TGTGCCAGCAGCTTAATGGTACCGGGGAAATCCTACAATGAGCAGTTCTTC

v_call: TRBV11-2
clone_size: NA
d_call: NA
j_call: TRBJ2-1
cdr3_aa: CASSLDGSSYNEQFF
cdr3_nt: TGTGCCAGCAGCTTGGACGGTAGCTCCTACAATGAGCAGTTCTTC

v_call: TRBV7-9
clone_size: NA
d_call: NA
j_call: TRBJ2-5
cdr3_aa: CASSAQETQYF
cdr3_nt: TGTGCCAGCAGTGCCCAAGAGACCCAGTACTTC

v_call: TRBV5-1
clone_size: NA
d_call: NA
j_call: TRBJ1-2
cdr3_aa: CASSLALPYGYTF
cdr3_nt: TGCGCCAGCAGCTTGGCCCTGCCCTATGGCTACACCTTC

v_call: TRBV28
clone_size: once
d_call: TRBD1
j_call: TRBJ1-2
cdr3_aa: CASSPPDTGGGYTF
cdr3_nt: TGTGCCAGCAGTCCCCCTGACACAGGGGGCGGCTACACCTTC

v_call: TRBV30
clone_size: NA
d_call: NA
j_call: TRBJ2-3
cdr3_aa: CAWSVRRDTQYF
cdr3_nt: TGTGCCTGGAGTGTACGAAGGGATACGCAGTATTTT

v_call: TRBV30
clone_size: NA
d_call: NA
j_call: TRBJ2-5
cdr3_aa: CAGERGRDQYF
cdr3_nt: TGTGCCGGGGAGAGGGGTCGAGACCAGTACTTC

v_call: TRBV10-1
clone_size: NA
d_call: NA
j_call: TRBJ2-3
cdr3_aa: CASSEAGRWTDTQYF
cdr3_nt: TGCGCCAGCAGTGAGGCGGGACGTTGGACAGATACGCAGTATTTT

v_call: TRBV28
clone_size: NA
d_call: TRBD2
j_call: TRBJ2-3
cdr3_aa: CASSGLAAFTDTQYF
cdr3_nt: TGTGCCAGCAGCGGACTAGCGGCGTTCACAGATACGCAGTATTTT

v_call: TRBV7-2
clone_size: once
d_call: NA
j_call: TRBJ2-6
cdr3_aa: CASQLNVQTSGANVLTF
cdr3_nt: TGTGCCAGCCAATTGAACGTACAGACCTCTGGGGCCAACGTCCTGACTTTC

v_call: TRBV11-2
clone_size: NA
d_call: NA
j_call: TRBJ1-1
cdr3_aa: CASSLGTRLEAFF
cdr3_nt: TGTGCCAGCAGCTTAGGGACTCGGTTGGAAGCTTTCTTT

v_call: TRBV27
clone_size: NA
d_call: TRBD2
j_call: TRBJ2-3
cdr3_aa: CASSLAGGPPDTQYF
cdr3_nt: TGTGCCAGCAGTTTAGCGGGAGGGCCCCCAGATACGCAGTATTTT

v_call: TRBV5-8
clone_size: once
d_call: NA
j_call: TRBJ2-1
cdr3_aa: CASSLVRGRNEQFF
cdr3_nt: TGTGCCAGCAGCTTGGTCAGGGGGAGGAATGAGCAGTTCTTC

v_call: TRBV28
clone_size: NA
d_call: TRBD1
j_call: TRBJ1-4
cdr3_aa: CASSTGTGTEKLFF
cdr3_nt: TGTGCCAGCAGCACCGGGACAGGGACTGAAAAACTGTTTTTT

v_call: TRBV14
clone_size: NA
d_call: NA
j_call: TRBJ1-5
cdr3_aa: CASLSGGNQPQHF
cdr3_nt: TGTGCCAGCCTCTCCGGGGGAAATCAGCCCCAGCATTTT

v_call: TRBV7-6
clone_size: NA
d_call: NA
j_call: TRBJ2-5
cdr3_aa: CASSLATGLQETQYF
cdr3_nt: TGTGCCAGCAGCTTAGCGACAGGTCTTCAAGAGACCCAGTACTTC

v_call: TRBV27
clone_size: NA
d_call: NA
j_call: TRBJ2-7
cdr3_aa: CASRHVSSYEQYF
cdr3_nt: TGTGCCAGCCGGCACGTCAGCTCCTACGAGCAGTACTTC

v_call: TRBV30
clone_size: NA
d_call: NA
j_call: TRBJ1-5
cdr3_aa: CAWSARTAGSNQPQHF
cdr3_nt: TGTGCCTGGAGTGCGAGGACAGCGGGAAGCAATCAGCCCCAGCATTTT